Each of the 6 T cell receptor beta chains below was sequenced from the same sample in a study of T cell repertoires in cytomegalovirus infection. Via MiXCR, TCRdb re-called the reads, giving one row per CDR3 protein. The sample carries roughly 730,000 distinct CDR3 sequences, about 33% recorded once. These TCRs are of unknown antigen specificity. The specimen comprised cultured PBMCs, sampled from culture after CMV antigen stimulation. These TCRs come from a human donor in good health (CMV status not recorded). Some clones in this sample may be carry-over from other donors' samples.

This clonotype has only a few counts. The V gene is TRBV10-3, the J gene TRBJ2-1; D call uncertain. The CDR3 has 12 residues. Trimming took off 6 bases at V and 9 bases at J, with 12 bases between the two ends. Germline V lookup: CDR1 ENHRY, CDR2 SYGVKD. The CDR3 spells CAIRPYSGEQFF. The DNA of the CDR3 is TGTGCCATCAGACCCTACAGTGGTGAGCAGTTCTTC.

The V gene is TRBV20-1, the J gene TRBJ1-1; perhaps TRBD1 as D (5 bases). The CDR3 consists of 15 residues. The V gene lost 8 bases and the J gene lost 5 bases, with 24 bases spanning the gap. CDR1 is DFQATT and CDR2 is SNEGSKA in the germline V gene (reference sequence). CDR3 region: CSPRDNRGPQTEAFF. The DNA of the CDR3 is TGCAGTCCCAGAGATAATAGGGGCCCCCAGACTGAAGCTTTCTTT.

This clonotype has only a few counts. The chain is built from TRBV6-2 or TRBV6-3 and TRBJ2-7; TRBD1 matches 7 bases. V lost 2 bases to trimming and J lost 3 bases; unmatched junction nucleotides: 4. In germline, CDR1 is MNHEY, CDR2 SVGEGT. The CDR3 length is 14 residues. CDR3: CASSYPGQVYEQYF. For the CDR3, the DNA is TGTGCCAGCAGTTACCCTGGACAGGTCTACGAGCAGTACTTC.

This clonotype was seen ten or more times. The chain carries TRBV7-2 and TRBJ2-1; 9 bases fit TRBD1. From germline, CDR1 is SGHTA and CDR2 FQGNSA. The CDR3 has 14 residues. Trimming removed 5 bases from V and 5 bases from J; junction bases left unmatched: 4. This CDR3 reads CASSTTGGNNEQFF. The CDR3 DNA sequence: TGTGCCAGCAGCACTACAGGGGGCAACAATGAGCAGTTCTTC.

This clonotype has a count of ten or more. The V call is TRBV7-2, the J call TRBJ1-6, with D unclear. In germline, CDR1 is SGHTA, CDR2 FQGNSA. This CDR3 is 12 amino acids long. V was cut by 2 bases and J by 10 bases, with 6 bases left in between. The CDR3 region has the DNA TGTGCCAGCAGCTTAAGCACCTCACCCCTCCACTTT. Translation: CASSLSTSPLHF.

The chain is built from TRBV20-1 and TRBJ2-1, with D maybe TRBD1 (5 bases). Germline V gene sequence: CDR1 DFQATT, CDR2 SNEGSKA (reference sequence). The V end lost 4 bases, the J end lost 10 bases, and 23 bases lay between the germline ends. The CDR3 loop spans 15 amino acids. The chain's CDR3 is CSAKLRQIFLHEQFF. The CDR3 DNA follows: TGCAGTGCTAAACTCCGACAGATCTTCCTTCACGAGCAGTTCTTC.